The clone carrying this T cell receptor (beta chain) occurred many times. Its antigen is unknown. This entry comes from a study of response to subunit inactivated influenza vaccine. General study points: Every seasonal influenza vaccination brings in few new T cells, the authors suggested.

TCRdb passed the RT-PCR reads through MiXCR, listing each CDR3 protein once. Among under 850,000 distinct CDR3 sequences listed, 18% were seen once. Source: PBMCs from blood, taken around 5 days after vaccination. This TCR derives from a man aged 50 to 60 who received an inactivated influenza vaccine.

The CDR3 DNA reads TGTGCCAGCAGTTACCCATACAGCAGGAGACCCCACAATGAGCAGTTCTTC. Translation gives CASSYPYSRRPHNEQFF. The rearrangement joins TRBV6-5 to TRBJ2-1; no clear D gene. V was clipped by 2 bases and J by 5 bases, with 19 bases between them. There are 17 residues in the CDR3. Germline assignment: CDR1 MNHEY and CDR2 SVGAGI.